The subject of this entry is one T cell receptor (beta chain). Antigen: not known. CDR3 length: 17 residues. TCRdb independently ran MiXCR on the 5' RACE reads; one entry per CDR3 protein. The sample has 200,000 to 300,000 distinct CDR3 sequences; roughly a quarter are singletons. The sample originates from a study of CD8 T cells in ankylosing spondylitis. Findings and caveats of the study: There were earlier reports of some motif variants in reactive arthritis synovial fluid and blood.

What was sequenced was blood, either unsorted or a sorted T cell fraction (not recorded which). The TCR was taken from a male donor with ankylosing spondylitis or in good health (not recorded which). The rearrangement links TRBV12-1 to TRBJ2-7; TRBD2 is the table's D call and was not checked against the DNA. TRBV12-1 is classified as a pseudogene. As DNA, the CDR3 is TGTGCCAGCAGCTTTGTTCGAGCGGGACAGGACTCCTACGAGCAGTACTTC. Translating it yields CASSFVRAGQDSYEQYF.